The 27 T cell receptor beta chains reported below all come from one sample, sequenced in a study of T cells after yellow fever vaccination. MiXCR, applied by TCRdb to the 5' RACE reads, yields one record per CDR3 protein. Of some 300,000 distinct CDR3 sequences in the sample, roughly 8% are singletons; the top ten hold about 16%. The sequencing here drew on PBMCs, taken roughly 47 days after the first yellow fever vaccination. The source is a man younger than 35 who received the YFV17D yellow fever vaccine.

This clonotype was counted only a few times. The V call is TRBV7-9, the J call TRBJ2-3; D possibly corresponds to TRBD1 (6 bases). Trimming removed 4 bases at V and 0 bases at J, with 17 bases between. Germline CDR1 and CDR2: SEHNR and FQNEAQ (reference sequence). The CDR3 totals 17 residues. The CDR3 here is CASSSRTERRSTDTQYF. CDR3 nucleotide sequence: TGTGCCAGCAGCTCCCGGACAGAGAGAAGGAGCACAGATACGCAGTATTTT.

This clonotype has a handful of counts. The V gene is TRBV29-1, the J gene TRBJ2-1; 9 bases line up with TRBD2. Germline trimming cut 7 bases from V and 5 bases from J; bases unmatched to any gene: 9. CDR1 is SQVTM, CDR2 ANQGSEA, per germline. The CDR3 sequence is 14 residues long. CDR3: CSAPGTSFNNEQFF. Written as DNA, the CDR3 is TGCAGCGCCCCGGGGACTAGCTTCAACAATGAGCAGTTCTTC.

In this sample, this clonotype turned up many times. The chain combines TRBV20-1 with TRBJ2-2, with 7 bases identical to TRBD2. The CDR3 totals 15 residues. Germline V gene lookup returns CDR1 DFQATT and CDR2 SNEGSKA (reference sequence). Unmatched junction bases numbered 10, after V lost 6 bases and J lost 3 bases. In DNA, the CDR3 is TGCAGTGCCAGGCGAGAGCGGGGTTACACCGGGGAGCTGTTTTTT. It yields the protein CSARRERGYTGELFF.

This clonotype was found a few times. The V and J genes are TRBV6-2 or TRBV6-3 and TRBJ1-5, with D tentatively TRBD1 (6 bases). The germline V gene encodes CDR1 MNHEY and CDR2 SVGEGT. This CDR3 contains 17 residues. Trimming took off 6 bases at V and 0 bases at J, with 18 bases between the two ends. The CDR3 nucleotides are TGTGCCAGCAGGCCACAGGGATGGCTAGATAGCAATCAGCCCCAGCATTTT. It specifies CASRPQGWLDSNQPQHF.

This rearrangement joins TRBV5-8 to TRBJ2-7; TRBD2 aligns across 12 bases. V shed 3 bases, J shed 0 bases, and the junction held 7 bases outside the gene matches. Germline lookup yields CDR1 SGHTS and CDR2 YDEGEE. The CDR3 has 17 amino acids. The DNA of the CDR3 is TGTGCCAGCAGCTACGGGACTAGCGGGTGGAGCTCCTACGAGCAGTACTTC. Translating gives CASSYGTSGWSSYEQYF.

The chain is built from TRBV4-1 and TRBJ1-1; TRBD1 agrees at 11 bases. There are 17 residues in the CDR3. The germline gives CDR1 MGHRA, CDR2 YSYEKL. V lost 1 base to trimming and J lost 4 bases; unmatched junction nucleotides: 8. CDR3 residues: CASSQGGGQGGGTEAFF. CDR3 coding DNA: TGCGCCAGCAGCCAAGGCGGGGGACAGGGGGGAGGCACTGAAGCTTTCTTT.

This clonotype has only a few counts. This chain uses TRBV6-5 with TRBJ2-1; the D is unclear. CDR3 size: 11 residues. V was pared by 6 bases and J by 7 bases, with 7 bases between. CDR1 and CDR2 from the germline V gene are MNHEY and SVGAGI. The CDR3 DNA sequence: TGTGCCAGCAGACTCATTAATGAGCAGTTCTTC. As protein: CASRLINEQFF.

The sample holds a few counts of this clonotype. The genes are TRBV28 and TRBJ2-3; tentatively, D is TRBD1 (5 bases). CDR3 length equals 15 residues. V dropped 5 bases and J dropped 2 bases, with 14 bases sitting between them. The germline CDR1 and CDR2 sequences are MDHEN and SYDVKM. The CDR3 is CASSEPTEYTDTQYF. DNA of the CDR3: TGTGCCAGCAGTGAACCGACAGAATACACAGATACGCAGTATTTT.

This clonotype was seen many times. DNA for the CDR3: TGTGCCAGCCGGGGGGCGTCAGTTTACGAGCAGTACTTC. Translated, it gives CASRGASVYEQYF. This chain connects TRBV4-2 to TRBJ2-7; D is possibly TRBD2 (7 bases). The CDR3 is 13 residues long. In germline, CDR1 is LGHNA, CDR2 YNFKEQ. V lost 8 bases to trimming and J lost 4 bases, with 15 bases between them.

The gene calls are TRBV14 and TRBJ2-1; 11 bases fit TRBD2. Germline V gives CDR1 SGHDN, CDR2 FVKESK. Germline trimming cut 10 bases from V and 7 bases from J; bases unmatched to any gene: 12. The CDR3 has 15 amino acids. CDR3 amino acids: CATSAGTSGRNEQFF. In nucleotides, the CDR3 is TGTGCCACCTCCGCGGGGACTAGCGGTCGGAATGAGCAGTTCTTC.

The gene calls are TRBV9 and TRBJ2-5, with D perhaps given as TRBD1 or TRBD2 (6 bases each). Germline CDR1 reads SGDLS; CDR2 reads YYNGEE. With 0 bases removed from V and 5 bases from J, the gap between germline ends came to 11 bases. The CDR3 is made up of 14 amino acids. CDR3 in DNA: TGTGCCAGCAGCGTAGGGGGGGCGGGGGAGACCCAGTACTTC. This encodes CASSVGGAGETQYF.

In its sample, this clonotype was seen a few times. The V and J genes are TRBV9 and TRBJ2-5, with 7 bases identical to TRBD1. Per germline, CDR1 SGDLS and CDR2 YYNGEE. The CDR3 loop spans 13 amino acids. The junction had 2 bases not matched to a gene; V was cut back by 2 bases and J by 4 bases. CDR3 residues: CASSVAGGETQYF. The CDR3 coding sequence is TGTGCCAGCAGCGTGGCAGGGGGAGAGACCCAGTACTTC.

This chain's CDR3 is CASSQDPWKKLFF. In DNA, the CDR3 is TGCGCCAGCAGCCAAGATCCCTGGAAAAAACTGTTTTTT. The chain has TRBV4-1 and TRBJ1-4; D unresolved. CDR1 MGHRA and CDR2 YSYEKL come from the germline V gene. This CDR3 has 13 residues. V was pared by 0 bases and J by 9 bases, with 8 bases between.

This clonotype was seen a few times. The CDR3 DNA sequence: TGTGCCAGCAGCGGGGACTTACTCTACGAGCAGTACGTC. It encodes CASSGDLLYEQYV. This rearrangement joins TRBV7-2 to TRBJ2-7; tentative D call: TRBD2 (6 bases). The CDR3 is made up of 13 amino acids. V lost 5 bases, J lost 3 bases, and 11 bases lay in between. Germline-derived CDR1 and CDR2 are SGHTA and FQGNSA.

This clonotype was seen a handful of times. The chain has TRBV5-1 and TRBJ2-1; 7 nucleotides line up with TRBD2. Germline CDR1 SGHRS, CDR2 YFSETQ. The length of the CDR3 is 14 residues. The V gene end was trimmed by 5 bases and the J gene end by 6 bases; junction bases not matched to a gene: 8. CDR3 amino acids: CASRAGQGGNEQFF. CDR3 coding DNA: TGCGCCAGCAGAGCGGGGCAGGGCGGCAATGAGCAGTTCTTC.

Turning to this clonotype: Just one base apart from a much larger clone, this may be a read error. This chain links TRBV7-9 with TRBJ1-1, with a possible D match to TRBD1 (5 bases). The CDR3 length is 16 residues. Trimming left V 5 bases short and J 1 base short, with 17 bases between. The V gene's germline CDR1 is SEHNR and CDR2 FQNEAQ (reference sequence). The CDR3 here is CASSPTKGRKNTEAFF. The CDR3 DNA follows: TGTGCCAGCAGCCCCACGAAGGGACGGAAGAACACTGAAGCTTTCTTT.

The CDR3: CASSLAGSVLNSPLHF. The CDR3 bases are TGTGCCAGCAGCTTAGCTGGCAGTGTCCTTAATTCACCCCTCCACTTT. The chain recombines TRBV13 with TRBJ1-6; D uncertain. Germline loops: CDR1 PRHDT, CDR2 FYEKMQ (reference sequence). V lost 1 base and J 6 bases, leaving 13 bases between the germline ends. This CDR3 is built from 16 residues.

This chain joins TRBV4-3 and TRBJ1-1, with D hard to call. Trimming pared 0 bases from V and 5 bases from J, leaving 13 bases between. Per germline, CDR1 LGHNA and CDR2 YSLEER. There are 15 residues in the CDR3. The CDR3 DNA reads TGCGCCAGCAGCCAAGATTTGCGGGGTGGGACTGAAGCTTTCTTT. As protein: CASSQDLRGGTEAFF.

The chain joins TRBV6-5 to TRBJ2-7; 9 positions match TRBD1. With V trimmed by 3 bases and J by 0 bases, 6 bases remained unmatched. The CDR3 has 16 residues. Germline CDR1 MNHEY, CDR2 SVGAGI. The CDR3, as DNA: TGTGCCAGCAGTTATCGCGGGACAGGGTACTCCTACGAGCAGTACGTC. Translating gives CASSYRGTGYSYEQYV.

The chain has TRBV7-9 and TRBJ2-5; a possible D gene is TRBD2 (6 bases). There are 14 residues in the CDR3. CDR1 is SEHNR and CDR2 is FQNEAQ in the germline V gene (reference sequence). V was shortened by 0 bases and J by 3 bases, with 8 bases between the two germline ends. The CDR3 DNA reads as TGTGCCAGCAGCTTAGCGGGACTCAAAGAGACCCAGTACTTC. Translated, it gives CASSLAGLKETQYF.

The chain has TRBV7-9 and TRBJ2-7; D is uncertain. The V and J ends lost 3 bases and 3 bases respectively, with 9 bases between them. Germline V gene sequence: CDR1 SEHNR, CDR2 FQNEAQ (reference sequence). The CDR3 runs to 13 residues. The CDR3 DNA reads as TGTGCCAGCAGCTTGGATCTCAACTACGAGCAGTACTTC. Translated, it gives CASSLDLNYEQYF.

This CDR3 is CASSYSLIGTGISYEQYF. The CDR3 bases are TGTGCCAGCAGTTACTCCCTGATCGGGACAGGGATTTCCTACGAGCAGTACTTC. This chain connects TRBV6-5 to TRBJ2-7, with 9 bases matching TRBD1. This CDR3 has 18 amino acids. V was clipped by 0 bases and J by 1 base; unmatched bases: 10. From germline, CDR1 is MNHEY and CDR2 SVGAGI.

J is TRBJ2-5 and V is TRBV10-3; 8 bases are shared with TRBD2. CDR1 ENHRY and CDR2 SYGVKD come from the germline V gene. The CDR3 loop spans 13 amino acids. Trimming cost V 6 bases and J 5 bases; bases outside gene matches: 5. CDR3 in amino acids: CAIRGLVGETQYF. The CDR3 bases are TGTGCCATCAGGGGACTAGTTGGGGAGACCCAGTACTTC.

In its sample, this clonotype was seen a few times. This rearrangement joins TRBV12-3 or TRBV12-4 to TRBJ1-2; D is ambiguous. The CDR3 runs 12 residues. V was trimmed by 3 bases and J by 9 bases, leaving 11 bases between them. The CDR3 DNA reads TGTGCCAGCAGTTTGGTTTCCTTCAGCTACACCTTC. It specifies CASSLVSFSYTF.

This clonotype was recorded at least ten times. The V gene is TRBV18, the J gene TRBJ2-1; either TRBD1 or TRBD2 may fit D (6 bases each). Trimming left V 0 bases short and J 9 bases short, with 18 bases between. Per the germline V gene, CDR1 is KGHSH and CDR2 is LQKENI. The CDR3 runs to 16 residues. CDR3 DNA: TGTGCCAGCTCACCACCGGCTCCAGGGGAGGTTGGTGAGCAGTTCTTC. Translated: CASSPPAPGEVGEQFF.

The chain links TRBV7-2 to TRBJ2-5, with a weak D call TRBD2 (7 bases). Germline CDR1 SGHTA, CDR2 FQGNSA. CDR3 length equals 16 residues. V lost 2 bases and J 5 bases, leaving 18 bases between the germline ends. The CDR3 bases are TGTGCCAGCAGCTTACGGGCGGGGGCTCTTTTGGAGACCCAGTACTTC. Its translation: CASSLRAGALLETQYF.

The chain recombines TRBV12-3 or TRBV12-4 with TRBJ1-1, with D maybe TRBD1 (5 bases). This CDR3 region has 14 residues. V was trimmed by 4 bases and J by 4 bases, leaving 13 bases between them. DNA for the CDR3: TGTGCCAGCAGTTCAGGAAATGGGGGCACTGAAGCTTTCTTT. Protein: CASSSGNGGTEAFF.